The entry that follows covers one T cell receptor beta chain sequence. This clonotype was counted many times. Its antigen is still unknown. Base qualities were left out, and no much larger clone turns up one base away. The data originate from a study of T cells after yellow fever vaccination (dated by TCRdb to the late 2010s). Study-wide context: The SMART-Seq v4 Ultra Low Input RNA kit was used to prepare libraries from fractions with low cell numbers. Two healthy male donors made up the cohort, one aged 18 to 30 years and the other aged 30 to 40 years. To follow T-cell clones before and after both primary and booster YFV17D yellow fever vaccination, bulk TCR alpha and beta repertoires underwent longitudinal sequencing. Bulk PBMC replicates and cell subsets were isolated from blood drawn at multiple timepoints before and after both primary and secondary immunization. Beyond this particular receptor, the publication reports: Most clones expanded after primary vaccination were re-detected after the booster (96% of CD4 and around 88% of CD8), suggesting broad memory maintenance. Computational filtering was required because FACS-sorted repertoires could contain abundant contaminating clonotypes from the bulk population. The secondary T-cell response was found to be weaker but faster than the primary response, with a peak reached on day 5 rather than on day 15. Because only a couple of donors were included in the study, the extent to which the findings can be generalized is limited. A small share of clonotypes was detected in both CD4 and CD8 compartments, with the overlap likely arising from convergent recombination.

This sample's treatment or condition label indicates: live attenuated yellow fever vaccine strain. PBMCs were isolated from peripheral blood using a standard Ficoll-Paque protocol. Dynabeads CD4 and CD8 positive selection kits were used to isolate the CD4 and CD8 T-cell fractions. TriZol was used to extract RNA from bulk PBMCs, CD4 and CD8 fractions, and dextramer-positive and dextramer-negative fractions. Synthesis of TCR cDNA relied on 5'RACE template switching, a step that introduced a universal primer site along with unique molecular identifiers. Priming of cDNA synthesis was performed from both the TCR alpha and TCR beta constant segments. Two PCR steps were used to amplify libraries, with sample barcodes and sequencing adapters being added in the second step. Sequencing of the libraries was done on either Illumina HiSeq 2500 (2x100 bp) or NovaSeq (2x150 bp). In the original analysis: Demultiplexing of reads and collapsing into UMI consensus sequences were performed with MIGEC, and V(D)J alignment was carried out with MiXCR. Clonotypes responding to the vaccine were identified with edgeR on replicate PBMC samples, with the criteria of FDR below 0.01 and a log2 fold change above 5 up to day 15. CD4 or CD8 identity was assigned to each bulk clonotype according to whether the clonotype was present at higher abundance in the sequenced CD4 repertoire or the sequenced CD8 repertoire. TCRdb passed the public sequencing reads through fastp at Q25 and MiXCR, retaining productive beta sequences. Identical CDR3 protein sequences are pooled into one entry, listed with their most common genes and DNA. The V and J calls were determined by TCRdb, not by the authors. Present in this sample are about 150,000 distinct CDR3 sequences, roughly 6.2% of which were seen just once. The top ten constitute nearly 3% of the sample.

V loses 2 bases, J loses 7 bases, and the germline ends lie 11 bases apart. From a lookup of the germline V gene, CDR1 and CDR2 are ENHRY and SYGVKD. The CDR3, from cysteine to phenylalanine, totals 14 residues. The entry retains the CDR3 DNA only, 42 bases that are in frame from base 1. This specimen consisted of CD4+ T cells sorted from PBMCs, obtained on the day of the first yellow fever vaccination. The source of this sequence is a man between 18 and 35 years old who received the YFV17D yellow fever vaccine. The chain was built from TRBV10-3 and TRBJ1-4, and TRBD1 may be the D gene, going by 5 matching bases. The CDR3 amino acid sequence is: CAISEVQGGEKLFF. The DNA is TGTGCCATCAGTGAGGTCCAGGGCGGTGAAAAACTGTTTTTT.